These 15 T cell receptor beta chains were all obtained from the same sample, sequenced in a study of blood T cells in healthy people across ages (dated by TCRdb to between 2014 and 2017). The method was 5' RACE. The sample was run on an Illumina HiSeq 2500. A second PCR of roughly 7 to 12 cycles was performed with a sample-barcoded 5' primer and a J-beta primer mix. TCRdb reprocessed the public reads (quality trimming at Q25 with fastp, clone calling with MiXCR) and kept in-frame beta chains. Each record represents a unique CDR3 protein, reported with the most common genes and DNA among its rows. This sample gives about 1.1 million distinct CDR3 sequences in total; 30% to 40% of them show up just once. In total, the top ten clones hold about 12% of the sample. The sample was blood. Receptors were obtained from a man aged 18-30 years in good health.

The chain couples TRBV10-3 to TRBJ1-4; D not resolved. CDR1 and CDR2 from the germline V gene are ENHRY and SYGVKD. V was shortened by 4 bases and J by 0 bases, with 9 bases between the two germline ends. CDR3 length: 15 amino acids. This CDR3 reads CAISGSVATNEKLFF. In DNA, the CDR3 is TGTGCCATCAGTGGTTCTGTTGCAACTAATGAAAAACTGTTTTTT.

This clonotype has only a few counts. The chain uses TRBV20-1 and TRBJ1-2; D gene ambiguous. Trimming removed 1 base from V and 2 bases from J, with 11 bases in between. CDR1 is DFQATT, CDR2 SNEGSKA, per germline (reference sequence). CDR3 length equals 14 residues. CDR3 loop: CSARGDSRNYGYTF. CDR3 in DNA: TGCAGTGCTAGAGGAGATAGCCGGAACTATGGCTACACCTTC.

This clonotype appeared a few times. The junction and the germline gene differ at one end; a read error may be behind it. The chain couples TRBV25-1 to TRBJ1-6; no clear D gene. The germline V gene has CDR1 MGHDK and CDR2 SYGVNS. The CDR3 spans 14 residues. Written as DNA, the CDR3 is TGTGCCAGCAGTGAATACAACACTAATTCACACCTCCACTTT. Translation gives CASSEYNTNSHLHF.

This clonotype was observed a few times. The chain carries TRBV25-1 and TRBJ1-2, with D possibly being TRBD1 (5 bases). The CDR3 spans 14 residues. Trimming shortened V by 5 bases and J by 7 bases, and 17 bases separated the two germline ends. Germline CDR1 MGHDK, CDR2 SYGVNS. The CDR3 here is CASSWDAGTFGYTF. The CDR3 DNA reads TGTGCCAGCAGTTGGGATGCCGGGACTTTTGGCTACACCTTC.

The CDR3 sequence: CASSPRDNLNYGYTF. The CDR3 bases are TGTGCCAGCAGCCCCCGGGACAACCTTAACTATGGCTACACCTTC. This chain joins TRBV13 and TRBJ1-2, with D tentatively TRBD1 (6 bases). The CDR3 spans 15 residues. CDR1 and CDR2 from the germline V gene are PRHDT and FYEKMQ (reference sequence). V shed 5 bases and J shed 1 base, with 14 bases lying between them.

DNA of the CDR3: TGCGCCAGCAGGTCTAGCGGGGGATCTCACAATGAGCAGTTCTTC. Residues: CASRSSGGSHNEQFF. The rearrangement uses TRBV4-1 and TRBJ2-1, with 10 bases that match TRBD2. J was trimmed by 5 bases and V by 6 bases; bases with no gene match: 7. Germline V gives CDR1 MGHRA, CDR2 YSYEKL. The CDR3 has 15 residues.

This clonotype was seen only a few times. This chain connects TRBV10-3 to TRBJ2-7; D is ambiguous. V lost 6 bases and J lost 0, with 12 bases in between. CDR3 size: 14 residues. Germline CDR1 reads ENHRY; CDR2 reads SYGVKD. The CDR3 protein is CAISSDRRSYEQYF. CDR3 coding DNA: TGTGCCATCAGCTCTGACCGGCGCTCCTACGAGCAGTACTTC.

This chain uses TRBV7-9 with TRBJ2-1; 7 bases are a match to TRBD2. CDR1 and CDR2 (germline): SEHNR, FQNEAQ (reference sequence). J was trimmed by 13 bases and V by 5 bases; bases with no gene match: 20. This CDR3 has 16 residues. The CDR3 region is CASSVNRDLGGETQFF. CDR3 nucleotide sequence: TGTGCCAGCAGCGTAAACCGGGACCTTGGGGGGGAGACCCAGTTCTTC.

At least ten counts were recorded for this clonotype. The genes are TRBV7-2 and TRBJ2-7; D not certain. The CDR3 loop spans 11 amino acids. Germline assignment: CDR1 SGHTA and CDR2 FQGNSA. Trimming removed 6 bases at V and 2 bases at J, with 5 bases between. The CDR3 nucleotides are TGTGCCAGCAGTGGGGCCTACGAGCAGTACTTC. Its translation is CASSGAYEQYF. Filled out from reference TRBV7-2 and TRBJ2-7, the complete variable domain reads GAGVSQSPSNKVTEKGKDVELRCDPISGHTALYWYRQSLGQGLEFLIYFQGNSAPDKSGLPSDRFSAERTGGSVSTLTIQRTQQEDSAVYLCASSGAYEQYFGPGTRLTVT.

This clonotype was seen a handful of times. The chain is built from TRBV20-1 and TRBJ2-3; D uncertain. Germline CDR1 reads DFQATT; CDR2 reads SNEGSKA (reference sequence). The V end lost 3 bases, the J end lost 6 bases, and 16 bases lay between the germline ends. CDR3 length: 14 amino acids. The chain's CDR3 is CSASLGYTGDTQYF. In nucleotides, the CDR3 is TGCAGTGCTAGCCTCGGGTATACTGGGGATACGCAGTATTTT.

Note on this clonotype: Relative to the germline gene, one junction end is altered; a read error may explain this. V gene TRBV20-1 combines with J gene TRBJ2-1; TRBD2 matches at 9 bases. This CDR3 is built from 17 residues. Germline-derived CDR1 and CDR2 are DFQATT and SNEGSKA (reference sequence). The CDR3 sequence: CSANPAGGRGPYNKQFF. The CDR3 DNA reads as TGCAGTGCTAATCCAGCGGGGGGCCGGGGCCCCTACAATAAGCAGTTCTTC.

This clonotype showed up just a few times. The V gene is TRBV7-6, the J gene TRBJ2-3; D gene uncertain. The V end lost 0 bases, the J end lost 5 bases, and 15 bases lay between the germline ends. The CDR3 consists of 16 residues. Germline CDR1 SGHVS, CDR2 FNYEAQ. The CDR3 here is CASSLAPNGVQDTQYF. In nucleotides, the CDR3 is TGTGCCAGCAGCTTAGCGCCAAATGGGGTCCAAGATACGCAGTATTTT.

In regard to this clonotype: One end of the junction is discordant with germline, which a read error may explain. The gene calls are TRBV11-3 and TRBJ2-3; D is unclear. The CDR3 totals 13 residues. CDR1 is SGHNT and CDR2 is YENEEA in the germline V gene. CDR3 sequence: CAGSSIYTDTQYF. In nucleotides, the CDR3 is TGTGCCGGCAGTAGCATATACACAGATACGCAGTATTTT.

This clonotype was seen more than once but under ten times. The chain carries TRBV4-1 and TRBJ2-2; 10 nucleotides line up with TRBD2. The V gene's germline CDR1 is MGHRA and CDR2 YSYEKL. Unmatched junction bases numbered 3, after V lost 1 base and J lost 7 bases. The CDR3 has 15 amino acids. The CDR3 here is CASSQVTSGDGELFF. The CDR3 DNA follows: TGCGCCAGCAGCCAAGTAACTAGCGGGGACGGGGAGCTGTTTTTT.

The chain couples TRBV15 to TRBJ1-1; D gene unclear. Germline values: CDR1 LNHNV, CDR2 YYDKDF (reference sequence). V lost 7 bases to trimming and J lost 0 bases, with 6 bases between them. The CDR3 runs to 12 residues. The CDR3 spells CATMSMNTEAFF. CDR3 DNA: TGTGCCACCATGAGCATGAACACTGAAGCTTTCTTT.